This T cell receptor beta chain is drawn from a study of blood T cells in healthy people across ages. With respect to this clonotype: Antigen: not known.

The use of a sample-barcoded 5' primer and a J-beta primer mix characterized a second PCR of about 6 to 11 cycles. TCRdb reanalysed the 5' RACE reads using MiXCR and keeps one entry per CDR3 protein. Among over 1,200,000 distinct CDR3 sequences listed, 59% were seen once. Whole-study findings and limits: Diversity was higher, and naive CD4+ cells more numerous, in long-lived donors than in aged donors.

The V gene's germline CDR1 is MGHRA and CDR2 YSYEKL. Trimming took off 2 bases at V and 3 bases at J, with 8 bases between the two ends. The CDR3 has 13 amino acids. The receptor's source is a man aged 18-30 years in good health. The V and J genes are TRBV4-1 and TRBJ2-7, with D maybe TRBD1 (6 bases). Sequences were obtained from blood. CDR3 DNA sequence: TGCGCCAGCAGCCAAAGACAGGACTACGAGCAGTACTTC. This gives the protein CASSQRQDYEQYF.